This T cell receptor beta chain was found in a study of T cell repertoires in cytomegalovirus infection (dated by TCRdb to between 2017 and 2020). Looking at the study overall: Recently identified HLA-C-restricted CMV epitopes, whose presentation resists viral immunomodulation, were targeted by peptide stimulations together with well-studied HLA-B-restricted epitopes. Because public TCR beta signatures pointed to carriage of CMV infection together with the matching HLA type, the HLA type of each donor mattered for the analysis. Study-level results and caveats: The ex vivo response was dominated by HLA-C-restricted CMV-specific TCR beta clonotypes, which also provided the single most frequent clonotype in two of eight donors. In both this cohort and an independent cohort of more than 350 donors, the cumulative frequency of public TCR beta family members distinguished carriers of CMV infection plus the relevant HLA type.

Read against the paper, the sample's treatment or condition label means: in vitro stimulation with specific CMV peptide epitopes to enrich CMV-specific T cells. At the junction V is shortened by 1 base and J by 3 bases, with 9 bases in between. There are 14 amino acids in the CDR3, from cysteine to phenylalanine inclusive. Kept here is only the CDR3 DNA, which spans 42 bases and is read in frame from base 1. The germline V gene supplies CDR1 SGHDN and CDR2 FVKESK. Of note for this clonotype: Its antigen remains unidentified. Per-base qualities were not stored, and no clone one base away is much larger.

The run used an Illumina HiSeq 1500. TCRdb ran its own pipeline on the public reads, namely fastp trimming at Q25 and MiXCR clone calling, and kept in-frame beta chains. Each entry merges the rows of one CDR3 protein and shows their most common DNA and genes. This sample comprises almost 90,000 distinct CDR3 sequences, approximately 32% of them detected only once. The ten largest clones take up roughly 70% of the sample. This receptor was identified in a human donor in good health (CMV status not recorded). Some clones in this sample may be carry-over from other donors' samples. The rearranged chain carries TRBV14 and TRBJ2-5, with the D gene not clear enough to name. The specimen was CD8+ T cells from cultured PBMCs, collected from culture after CMV antigen stimulation. For the CDR3, the sequence is CASSQVDGKETQYF. The DNA reads as follows: TGTGCCAGCAGCCAAGTAGACGGAAAAGAGACCCAGTACTTC.